Detailed here is one T cell receptor beta chain. The antigen is undetermined. This record belongs to a study of T cell repertoires in cytomegalovirus infection. Study summary: Recently identified HLA-C-restricted and well-studied HLA-B-restricted CMV epitopes were used. Public TCR beta signatures were indicative of both CMV infection and a matching HLA type. Study outcomes and limitations: HLA-C-restricted TCR beta clonotypes specific for CMV led the ex vivo response. Carriers of CMV and the relevant HLA type were discriminated by public TCR beta frequency.

CDR3 size: 15 residues. After removal of 6 bases from V and 8 bases from J, the junction contained 9 bases not matched to a gene. CDR1 is SGHVS and CDR2 is FNYEAQ in the germline V gene. TCRdb used MiXCR to reprocess the reads, holding one entry per CDR3 protein. The sample consists of around 900,000 distinct CDR3 sequences, roughly 30% of them appearing once. This sequence originates from a human donor in good health (CMV status not recorded). Some clones in this sample may be carry-over from other donors' samples. The material sequenced was cultured CD8+ T cells from PBMCs, taken from culture after CMV antigen stimulation. V is TRBV7-6 and J is TRBJ2-2; 10 positions match TRBD2. CDR3 sequence reads: CASSSTSGPEGELFF. For the CDR3, the DNA is TGTGCCAGCAGTTCGACTAGCGGGCCTGAGGGGGAGCTGTTTTTT.